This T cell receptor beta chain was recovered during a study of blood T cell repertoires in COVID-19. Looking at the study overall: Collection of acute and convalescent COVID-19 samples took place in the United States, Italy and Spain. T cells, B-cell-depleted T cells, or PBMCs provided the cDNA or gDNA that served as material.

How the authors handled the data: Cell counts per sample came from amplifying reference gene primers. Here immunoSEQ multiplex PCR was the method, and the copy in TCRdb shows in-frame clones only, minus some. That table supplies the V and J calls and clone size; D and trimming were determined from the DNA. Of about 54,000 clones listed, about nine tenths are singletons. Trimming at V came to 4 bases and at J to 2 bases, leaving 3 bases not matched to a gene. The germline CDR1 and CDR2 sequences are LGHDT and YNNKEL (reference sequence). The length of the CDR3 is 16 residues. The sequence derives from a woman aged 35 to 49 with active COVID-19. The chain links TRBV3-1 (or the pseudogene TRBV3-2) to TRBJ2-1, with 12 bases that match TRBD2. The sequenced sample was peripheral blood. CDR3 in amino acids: CASSPSGGDAYNEQFF. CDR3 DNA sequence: TGTGCCAGCAGCCCTAGCGGGGGGGATGCCTACAATGAGCAGTTCTTC.